Presented here are 32 T cell receptor beta chains from one specimen sequenced in a study of control samples from healthy donors and cancer patients. Sequencing was performed with immunoSEQ multiplex PCR; in TCRdb, only in-frame clones are kept and a portion is missing. The table records 150,000 to 200,000 clones, 70% to 90% of them present only once. Sequenced input: blood. These receptors were collected from a man aged 25-45 years in good health.

V is TRBV6-2 or TRBV6-3 and J is TRBJ2-4, with TRBD2 matching 11 bases. With 4 bases clipped from V and 8 bases from J, the junction kept 19 bases outside the gene matches. Germline-derived CDR1 and CDR2 are MNHEY and SVGEGT. The CDR3 loop spans 19 amino acids. CDR3 in DNA: TGTGCCAGCAGTTTTGGTGATTCCACTCTAGCGGGAGGTTTGGACATTCAGTACTTC. Amino acids: CASSFGDSTLAGGLDIQYF.

This rearrangement joins TRBV19 to TRBJ2-1; 7 bases match TRBD2. V gave up 3 bases and J gave up 0 bases; unmatched junction bases: 11. Looked up from germline, CDR1 is LNHDA and CDR2 is SQIVND (reference sequence). CDR3 length: 18 amino acids. CDR3 sequence: CASSMGEGVLGSYNEQFF. The DNA of the CDR3 is TGTGCCAGTAGTATGGGGGAGGGAGTTTTGGGCTCCTACAATGAGCAGTTCTTC.

The chain links TRBV7-2 to TRBJ1-3; TRBD1 aligns across 9 bases. After removal of 1 base from V and 4 bases from J, the junction contained 5 bases not matched to a gene. Germline V CDR1 and CDR2: SGHTA, FQGNSA. The CDR3 sequence is 16 residues long. The CDR3 coding sequence is TGTGCCAGCAGCTTAGAGGGACAGGGATTGGGAAACACCATATATTTT. Amino acids: CASSLEGQGLGNTIYF.

The chain has TRBV5-4 and TRBJ1-1; D uncertain. Trimming stripped 2 bases from V and 1 base from J, with 6 bases between. Germline values: CDR1 SGHNT, CDR2 YYREEE (reference sequence). This CDR3 is 13 amino acids long. The CDR3 loop reads CASSLNPNTEAFF. In DNA form, the CDR3 reads TGTGCCAGCAGCTTAAACCCGAACACTGAAGCTTTCTTT. Complete variable domain (other parts from reference TRBV5-4 and TRBJ1-1): ETGVTQSPTHLIKTRGQQVTLRCSSQSGHNTVSWYQQALGQGPQFIFQYYREEENGRGNFPPRFSGLQFPNYSSELNVNALELDDSALYLCASSLNPNTEAFFGQGTRLTVV.

The DNA for the CDR3 is TGTGCCAGCAGTTTCTACCAGAACACCGGGGAGCTGTTTTTT. As protein: CASSFYQNTGELFF. This sequence joins TRBV27 and TRBJ2-2; D is undetermined. Trimming cost V 3 bases and J 1 base, with 6 bases left between them. The length of the CDR3 is 14 residues. The germline V gene has CDR1 MNHEY and CDR2 SMNVEV (reference sequence).

CDR3 sequence: CASSVAGVHTDTQYF. CDR3 coding DNA: TGTGCCAGCAGCGTAGCTGGAGTCCACACAGATACGCAGTATTTT. The chain has TRBV9 and TRBJ2-3; D gene unclear. V was pared by 0 bases and J by 2 bases, with 10 bases between. The CDR3 runs to 15 residues. The germline V gene has CDR1 SGDLS and CDR2 YYNGEE. Full variable domain (rest looked up from reference TRBV9 and TRBJ2-3): DSGVTQTPKHLITATGQRVTLRCSPRSGDLSVYWYQQSLDQGLQFLIQYYNGEERAKGNILERFSAQQFPDLHSELNLSSLELGDSALYFCASSVAGVHTDTQYFGPGTRLTVL.

The CDR3 DNA sequence: TGTGCCACGGGGGGAACCGGGACAGGAGAGGGCTACACCTTC. Translated, it gives CATGGTGTGEGYTF. The chain links TRBV24-1 to TRBJ1-2, with 8 nucleotides matching TRBD1. The CDR3 contains 14 residues. Germline assignment: CDR1 KGHDR and CDR2 SFDVKD. V lost 10 bases, J lost 8 bases, and 14 bases stayed unmatched.

V gene TRBV6-5 combines with J gene TRBJ1-1, with D possibly TRBD1 on 5 matching bases. Trimming took off 7 bases at V and 0 bases at J, with 15 bases between the two ends. The CDR3 is made up of 15 amino acids. In germline, CDR1 is MNHEY, CDR2 SVGAGI. CDR3: CASKGFRGMNTEAFF. In DNA form, the CDR3 reads TGTGCCAGCAAAGGCTTTCGGGGCATGAACACTGAAGCTTTCTTT.

The V gene is TRBV4-1, the J gene TRBJ1-1; D might be TRBD1 (5 bases). The CDR3 has 16 amino acids. The germline V gene encodes CDR1 MGHRA and CDR2 YSYEKL. V lost 6 bases to trimming and J lost 10 bases, with 27 bases between them. The CDR3 is CASSRHGGNSEAGAFF. The CDR3 DNA follows: TGCGCCAGCAGTCGACATGGGGGGAATTCTGAAGCCGGAGCTTTCTTT.

The V gene is TRBV13, the J gene TRBJ2-1; a weak D match, TRBD2 (6 bases). This CDR3 region has 11 residues. Germline CDR1 reads PRHDT; CDR2 reads FYEKMQ (reference sequence). With 5 bases removed from V and 10 bases from J, the gap between germline ends came to 9 bases. The CDR3 loop is CASSRREEQFF. The CDR3, as DNA: TGTGCCAGCAGCCGCCGGGAGGAGCAGTTCTTC.

The table lists this clone with a count of one. Other DNA sequences within the sample encode an identical CDR3. The chain employs TRBV5-6 and TRBJ1-5, with 9 positions matching TRBD1. From germline, CDR1 is SGHDT and CDR2 YYEEEE. The V gene end was trimmed by 3 bases and the J gene end by 7 bases; junction bases not matched to a gene: 11. The CDR3 is made up of 16 amino acids. CDR3 region: CASSSTGTGSTQPQHF. CDR3 DNA sequence: TGTGCCAGCAGCTCGACCGGGACAGGGAGTACCCAGCCCCAGCATTTT.

The gene calls are TRBV6-6 and TRBJ2-7; D may be TRBD1 (5 bases). Between the trimmed V and J ends, which lost 2 bases and 2 bases, there was a span of 13 bases. This CDR3 is built from 15 residues. Germline V gene data show CDR1 as MNHNY and CDR2 as SVGAGI (reference sequence). CDR3 protein: CASSYQGISAYEQYF. CDR3 sequence (DNA): TGTGCCAGCAGTTACCAGGGTATATCAGCCTACGAGCAGTACTTC.

V and J are TRBV18 and TRBJ2-5; D remains unclear. The V end lost 2 bases, the J end lost 5 bases, and 6 bases lay between the germline ends. Germline loops: CDR1 KGHSH, CDR2 LQKENI. The CDR3 contains 12 residues. The CDR3 loop is CASSPDGETQYF. CDR3 nucleotide sequence: TGTGCCAGCTCACCAGACGGTGAGACCCAGTACTTC.

The chain links TRBV2 to TRBJ1-2; D remains unclear. The CDR3 has 10 residues. Germline V gives CDR1 SNHLY, CDR2 FYNNEI. V was shortened by 7 bases and J by 7 bases, with 7 bases between the two germline ends. For the CDR3, the DNA is TGTGCCAGCATTGGGGTTGGCTACACCTTC. Translated, it gives CASIGVGYTF.

The chain is built from TRBV21-1 and TRBJ1-2. TRBV21-1 is a recognized pseudogene. This CDR3 has 13 residues. CDR3 nucleotides: TGTGCCAGCTCCGAGGAGGGGTTCTATGGCTACACCTTC. Residues: CASSEEGFYGYTF.

This clone was observed a handful of times. The rearrangement uses TRBV4-3 and TRBJ2-1; 7 bases fit TRBD2. The CDR3 spans 15 residues. Per germline, CDR1 LGHNA and CDR2 YSLEER. V gave up 3 bases and J gave up 9 bases; unmatched junction bases: 11. The DNA for the CDR3 is TGCGCCAGCAGCCAGCGGGAGAGGTGGGGTGCTGAGCAGTTCTTC. Amino acid sequence: CASSQRERWGAEQFF.

The gene calls are TRBV6-5 and TRBJ1-2; D is possibly TRBD1 (6 bases). CDR1 and CDR2 from the germline V gene are MNHEY and SVGAGI. This CDR3 comprises 12 residues. Trimming stripped 8 bases from V and 8 bases from J, with 15 bases between. CDR3 protein: CASGEQGYGYTF. As DNA, the CDR3 is TGTGCCAGCGGCGAACAGGGATACGGCTACACCTTC.

The chain uses TRBV7-2 and TRBJ1-1, with D maybe TRBD1 (5 bases). The CDR3 spans 12 residues. Germline lookup yields CDR1 SGHTA and CDR2 FQGNSA. Trimming shortened V by 2 bases and J by 8 bases, and 9 bases separated the two germline ends. The CDR3 coding sequence is TGTGCCAGCAGCTTATGGGGGGAGGAAGCTTTCTTT. Amino acids: CASSLWGEEAFF.

A single count supports this clone. This chain connects TRBV7-2 to TRBJ1-4; 7 nucleotides agree with TRBD1. V dropped 3 bases and J dropped 7; count of bases not matched to a gene: 8. This CDR3 region has 15 residues. The germline gives CDR1 SGHTA, CDR2 FQGNSA. CDR3 protein: CASSLGTAMGEKLFF. The CDR3 bases are TGTGCCAGCAGCTTGGGGACAGCGATGGGTGAAAAACTGTTTTTT.

V gene TRBV6-5 combines with J gene TRBJ1-1; TRBD1 matches 8 bases. CDR1 and CDR2 from the germline V gene are MNHEY and SVGAGI. Trimming at V came to 7 bases and at J to 9 bases, leaving 13 bases not matched to a gene. The CDR3 runs to 14 residues. The CDR3 DNA is TGTGCCAGCACCCCCGGACAGGGTCCTAACCAAGCTTTCTTT. This codes for CASTPGQGPNQAFF.

This chain links TRBV27 with TRBJ1-2; 8 positions agree with TRBD1. After removal of 6 bases from V and 6 bases from J, the junction contained 6 bases not matched to a gene. The CDR3 extends over 13 amino acids. Germline CDR1 is MNHEY and CDR2 is SMNVEV (reference sequence). CDR3 sequence: CASRTDRGNGYTF. In DNA form, the CDR3 reads TGTGCCAGCAGGACCGACAGGGGTAATGGCTACACCTTC.

The V call is TRBV19, the J call TRBJ1-5, with 12 bases aligning to TRBD1. The germline V gene has CDR1 LNHDA and CDR2 SQIVND (reference sequence). With V trimmed by 5 bases and J by 2 bases, 13 bases remained unmatched. The CDR3 extends over 19 amino acids. CDR3 nucleotides: TGTGCCAGTAGTTTATCCGGGACAGGGGGCTCTCGGGGCAATCAGCCCCAGCATTTT. The encoded protein is CASSLSGTGGSRGNQPQHF.

The chain uses TRBV24-1 and TRBJ2-7; D is possibly TRBD1 (5 bases). CDR1 and CDR2 from the germline V gene are KGHDR and SFDVKD. The V end was cut by 4 bases, the J end by 2 bases, with 11 bases between. The CDR3 spans 14 residues. Written as DNA, the CDR3 is TGTGCCACCAGTGAAAGGGGTCAGGCCTACGAGCAGTACTTC. It encodes CATSERGQAYEQYF.

V and J are TRBV27 and TRBJ2-2; no clear D. Germline values: CDR1 MNHEY, CDR2 SMNVEV (reference sequence). This CDR3 comprises 17 residues. V gave up 8 bases and J gave up 1 base, with 20 bases separating them. The CDR3 region is CASRVRYIRKNTGELFF. The DNA for the CDR3 is TGTGCCAGCCGTGTCAGGTACATCAGGAAGAACACCGGGGAGCTGTTTTTT.

The rearrangement links TRBV7-6 to TRBJ2-3; the D gene could be TRBD1 or TRBD2 (5 bases each). Germline values: CDR1 SGHVS, CDR2 FNYEAQ. The CDR3 sequence is 15 residues long. Trimming removed 3 bases at V and 2 bases at J, with 12 bases between. For the CDR3, the DNA is TGTGCCAGCAGCTTTGGGGGAGCCCTCACAGATACGCAGTATTTT. This encodes CASSFGGALTDTQYF.

This chain connects TRBV18 to TRBJ2-3; weak D call: TRBD2 (6 bases). Trimming took 1 base from V and 0 from J, leaving 8 bases between them. CDR3 length equals 15 residues. Germline assignment: CDR1 KGHSH and CDR2 LQKENI. As DNA, the CDR3 is TGTGCCAGCTCACCACGAGGGACTAGCACAGATACGCAGTATTTT. Amino acid sequence: CASSPRGTSTDTQYF.

The CDR3 coding sequence is TGTGCCAGCAGCCGACAGGGAAACACCGGGGAGCTGTTTTTT. Protein product: CASSRQGNTGELFF. This rearrangement joins TRBV3-1 (or the pseudogene TRBV3-2) to TRBJ2-2, with 7 bases fitting TRBD1. The junction had 1 base not matched to a gene; V was cut back by 4 bases and J by 2 bases. The CDR3 is 14 residues long. Germline V gene lookup returns CDR1 LGHDT and CDR2 YNNKEL (reference sequence).

The chain recombines TRBV27 with TRBJ1-6; D possibly corresponds to TRBD1 (6 bases). This CDR3 region has 18 residues. Trimming pared 5 bases from V and 11 bases from J, leaving 28 bases between. Germline values: CDR1 MNHEY, CDR2 SMNVEV (reference sequence). The CDR3 here is CASSLYPHGTGTDTPLHF. CDR3 DNA sequence: TGTGCCAGCAGTCTATACCCACATGGAACAGGGACGGATACACCCCTCCACTTT.

The V and J genes are TRBV4-1 and TRBJ2-5, with D perhaps matching TRBD1 (5 bases). The CDR3 is made up of 14 amino acids. V lost 3 bases to trimming and J lost 1 base, with 9 bases between them. Germline lookup yields CDR1 MGHRA and CDR2 YSYEKL. The CDR3 is CASSQTVVQETQYF. As DNA, the CDR3 is TGCGCCAGCAGCCAGACAGTCGTCCAAGAGACCCAGTACTTC.

V usage is TRBV28 and J usage is TRBJ1-1, with 7 bases that match TRBD1. The ends lost 11 bases at V and 0 bases at J; junction bases unmatched: 9. The germline V gene has CDR1 MDHEN and CDR2 SYDVKM. This CDR3 region has 14 residues. CDR3: CAGRPGQLNTEAFF. CDR3 coding DNA: TGTGCCGGAAGACCGGGACAGCTGAACACTGAAGCTTTCTTT.

The rearrangement uses TRBV27 and TRBJ2-2; TRBD1 matches at 7 bases. Germline V gene data show CDR1 as MNHEY and CDR2 as SMNVEV (reference sequence). After removal of 2 bases from V and 6 bases from J, the junction contained 9 bases not matched to a gene. The length of the CDR3 is 16 residues. CDR3 bases: TGTGCCAGCAGTTTAGGAGAGGGGGCGCAGGCCGGGGAGCTGTTTTTT. It is translated as CASSLGEGAQAGELFF.

V is TRBV6-5 and J is TRBJ2-2; TRBD1 agrees at 9 bases. Trimming at V came to 5 bases and at J to 6 bases, leaving 7 bases not matched to a gene. The CDR3 covers 15 residues. The V gene's germline CDR1 is MNHEY and CDR2 SVGAGI. CDR3 nucleotide sequence: TGTGCCAGCAGTAGCCGACAGGGGGGGGCCGGGGAGCTGTTTTTT. It codes for CASSSRQGGAGELFF.